This T cell receptor beta chain was identified during a study of human T cells and chemical hapten exposure. Across the study: Mainly, slight library volume differences in the pool made TCR yields vary.

Study outcomes and limitations: Among expanded TCRs, significantly more large CDR3 similarity clusters formed than among controls.

Each CDR3 protein gets one entry after TCRdb re-called the RACE reads with MiXCR. Of approximately 74,000 distinct CDR3 sequences listed, around a third are singletons. Described time point: patch test 1, 2 weeks after DPC sensitization. Treatment in this sample: therapeutic diphenylcyclopropenone sensitization with weekly scalp DPC. There are 15 residues in the CDR3. With 5 bases clipped from V and 1 base from J, the junction kept 2 bases outside the gene matches. Germline V gene data show CDR1 as MDHEN and CDR2 as SYDVKM. To note about this clonotype: What it binds is unknown.

The specimen was whole blood, collected in connection with sensitization to the hapten diphenylcyclopropenone (DPC). The clonotype was recovered from a man aged 40-50 years with alopecia areata. Some clones in this sample may be carry-over from other donors' samples. The chain is built from TRBV28 and TRBJ2-7; 13 bases align to TRBD2. Here the CDR3 DNA reads TGTGCCAGCAGTCAACTAGCGGGAGGGTCCTACGAGCAGTACTTC. Translated, it gives CASSQLAGGSYEQYF.